The rows below give T cell receptor beta chains drawn from one sample of a study of cytomegalovirus exposure and HLA in healthy donors. Data came from immunoSEQ multiplex PCR; TCRdb stores just in-frame clones and leaves some out. The sample shows approximately 130,000 clones, 70% to 90% of them seen only once. The sequencing input was PBMCs. Source of these receptors: a middle-aged man in good health and CMV-seronegative. Both conserved end residues are part of each CDR3.

j_gene	v_gene	CDR3aa
TRBJ1-4	TRBV15	CATSRVVGQRNEKLFF
TRBJ1-2	TRBV25-1	CASSERGYYGYTF
TRBJ2-1	TRBV9	CASSVGGQDPNEQFF
TRBJ2-3	TRBV9	CASSPGPASTDTQYF
TRBJ2-7	TRBV6-5	CASRPLAGGGGEQYF
TRBJ1-3	TRBV5-6	CASSETGLGSGNTIYF
TRBJ2-7	TRBV4-2	CASSSEGTGGTFGQYF
TRBJ1-5	TRBV18	CASSPQGAGSNQPQHF
TRBJ2-5	TRBV7-9	CASSLFDSYQETQYF
TRBJ1-3	TRBV5-1	CASSPIGGSGNTIYF
TRBJ1-2	TRBV5-4	CASSGRGYYGYTF
TRBJ1-4	TRBV29-1	CSVAQRVNEKLFF
TRBJ1-5	TRBV27	CASSSLPTGGNQPQHF
TRBJ2-1	TRBV18	CASSSQREQEQFF
TRBJ2-3	TRBV4-3	CASSQDLARGTDTQYF
TRBJ1-3	TRBV7-8	CASSFARVGGRNNTIYF
TRBJ1-4	TRBV5-6	CASSLAGREEKLFF
TRBJ2-7	TRBV6-5	CASSPRGGADEQYF
TRBJ1-2	TRBV9	CASSVALNLSPHYGYTF
TRBJ2-7	TRBV28	CASGGQGVYEQYF
.	TRBV27	CASSLSTGTTTYEQYF
TRBJ1-2	TRBV4-1	CASSLVTGGYTF